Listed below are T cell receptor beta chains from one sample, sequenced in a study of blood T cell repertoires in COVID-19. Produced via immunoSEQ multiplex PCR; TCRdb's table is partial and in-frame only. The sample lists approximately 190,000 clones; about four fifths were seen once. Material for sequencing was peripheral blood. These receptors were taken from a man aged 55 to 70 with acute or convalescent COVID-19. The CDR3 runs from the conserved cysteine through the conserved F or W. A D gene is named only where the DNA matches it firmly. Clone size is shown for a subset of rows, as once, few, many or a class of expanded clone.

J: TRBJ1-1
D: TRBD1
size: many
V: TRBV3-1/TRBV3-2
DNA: TGTGCCAGCAGCCAAGATCCAAGGGGGCGGTTGGACACTGAAGCTTTCTTT
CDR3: CASSQDPRGRLDTEAFF

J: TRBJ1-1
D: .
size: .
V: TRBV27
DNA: TGTGCCAGCAGTCCCCGGGGGGGGAGCACTGAAGCTTTCTTT
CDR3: CASSPRGGSTEAFF

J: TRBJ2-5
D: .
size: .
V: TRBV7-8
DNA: TGTGCCAGCAGCTTATTCTGGACAAACAAAGAGACCCAGTACTTC
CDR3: CASSLFWTNKETQYF

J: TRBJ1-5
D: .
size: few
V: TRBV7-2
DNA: TGTGCCAGCAGCTTTCGCCATTGGGGGACTGGCAATCAGCCCCAGCATTTT
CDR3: CASSFRHWGTGNQPQHF

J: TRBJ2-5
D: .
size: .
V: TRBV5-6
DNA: TGTGCCAGCAGCTTAGCACAGGGCGGCGGCGAGACCCAGTACTTC
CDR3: CASSLAQGGGETQYF

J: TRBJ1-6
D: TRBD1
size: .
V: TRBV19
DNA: TGTGCCAGTAGTATGGGACAGTTAAATTCACCCCTCCACTTT
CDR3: CASSMGQLNSPLHF

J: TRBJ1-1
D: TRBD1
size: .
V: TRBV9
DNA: TGTGCCAGCAGCATTACAGGGGGTAACACTGAAGCTTTCTTT
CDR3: CASSITGGNTEAFF

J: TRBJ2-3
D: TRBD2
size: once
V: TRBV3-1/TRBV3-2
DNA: TGTGCCAGCAGCCCCGGACTAGCGGTTTTAAGAGATACGCAGTATTTT
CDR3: CASSPGLAVLRDTQYF

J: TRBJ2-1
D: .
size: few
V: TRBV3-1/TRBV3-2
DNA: TGTGCCAGCAGCCAAGACAAGAGGGAGCAGTTCTTC
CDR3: CASSQDKREQFF

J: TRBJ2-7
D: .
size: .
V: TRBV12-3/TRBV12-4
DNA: TGTGCCAGCAGTTTAGGCGCGAGGAACGAGCAGTACTTC
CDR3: CASSLGARNEQYF

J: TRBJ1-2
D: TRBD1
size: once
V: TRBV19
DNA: TGTGCCAGTACCACAGGGGATCTCTATGGCTACACCTTC
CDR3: CASTTGDLYGYTF

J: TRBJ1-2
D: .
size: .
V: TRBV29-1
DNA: TGCAGCGTAAGGGGTAATGGCTACACCTTC
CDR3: CSVRGNGYTF

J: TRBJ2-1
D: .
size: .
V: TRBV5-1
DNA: TGCGCCAGCAGCCAGGACTTGAGCTCCTACAATGAGCAGTTCTTC
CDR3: CASSQDLSSYNEQFF

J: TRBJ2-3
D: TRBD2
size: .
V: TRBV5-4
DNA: TGTGCCAGCAGCCCGAGCGGGGGGGCTAGCACAGATACGCAGTATTTT
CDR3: CASSPSGGASTDTQYF

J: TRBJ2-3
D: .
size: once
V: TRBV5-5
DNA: TGTGCCAGCAGCTTGTTCGGGGGCACAGATACGCAGTATTTT
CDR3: CASSLFGGTDTQYF

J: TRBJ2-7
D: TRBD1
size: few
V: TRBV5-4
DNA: TGTGCCAGCAGCCAAGGGGGCCCCTCCTACGAGCAGTACTTC
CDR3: CASSQGGPSYEQYF

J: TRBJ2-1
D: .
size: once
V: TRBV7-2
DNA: TGTGCCAGCAATCCTAGAGGCGATGAGCAGTTCTTC
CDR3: CASNPRGDEQFF

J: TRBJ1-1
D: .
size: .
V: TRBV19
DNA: TGTGCCAGTAGTATGGCGCGGGAAGCTTTCTTT
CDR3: CASSMAREAFF

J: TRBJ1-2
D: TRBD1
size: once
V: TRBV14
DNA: TGTGCCAGCAGCCAACTGGGACAGGGGTATGGCTACACCTTC
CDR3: CASSQLGQGYGYTF

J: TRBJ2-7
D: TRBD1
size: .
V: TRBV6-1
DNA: TGTGCCAGCAGACCGGCAGGGGGCGAGCAGTACTTC
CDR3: CASRPAGGEQYF

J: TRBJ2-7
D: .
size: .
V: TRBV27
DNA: TGTGCCAGCAGTCCTGACAGGTATGTCTACGAGCAGTACTTC
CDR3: CASSPDRYVYEQYF

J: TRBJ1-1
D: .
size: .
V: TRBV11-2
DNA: TGTGCCAGCAGCCTAACTAGCGAGTTTTTT
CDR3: CASSLTSEFF

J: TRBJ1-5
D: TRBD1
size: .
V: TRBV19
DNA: TGTGCCAGTAGTACAGACAGGGGTGGACAGCCCCAGCATTTT
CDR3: CASSTDRGGQPQHF

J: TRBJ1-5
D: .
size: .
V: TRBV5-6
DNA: TGTGCCAGCAGCTTGGCCGGTCAGCCCCAGCATTTT
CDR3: CASSLAGQPQHF